This is a list of T cell receptor beta chains from one sample in a study of cytomegalovirus exposure and HLA in healthy donors. Sequencing was performed with immunoSEQ multiplex PCR; in TCRdb, only in-frame clones are kept and a portion is missing. The sample consists of 150,000 to 200,000 clones, about 80% of them appearing once. The sample was PBMCs. These receptors were obtained from a woman in her thirties or forties in good health and CMV-seronegative. Both conserved end residues are part of each CDR3. The D gene is left open where the match is weak. Clone size is stated in some rows and not others, as once, few, many or a class when expanded.

TRBJ2-1 | - | - | TRBV27 | TGTGCCAGCAGTTTATTGGTGGGGGGGCCTGAGCAGTTCTTC | CASSLLVGGPEQFF
TRBJ1-1 | - | medium-sized | TRBV19 | TGTGCCAGCCGGATGGGGGGGGCGGGGAACACTGAAGCTTTCTTT | CASRMGGAGNTEAFF
TRBJ2-1 | - | - | TRBV4-1 | TGCGCCAGCAGCCAAGAGCCTAGCCTCGCCGGTGGGGAGCAGTTCTTC | CASSQEPSLAGGEQFF
TRBJ2-5 | TRBD2 | once | TRBV30 | TGTGCCTGGAGTGTATCCAGCGGGGCACAAGAGACCCAGTACTTC | CAWSVSSGAQETQYF
TRBJ1-2 | - | - | TRBV12-2 | TGTGCAAGTCGCCCTCGTGGTGGGCGGGAAGATGGCTACACCTTC | CASRPRGGREDGYTF
TRBJ2-2 | TRBD1 | - | TRBV6-5 | TGTGCCAGCAGTCCGGACAGGGACGACACCGGGGAGCTGTTTTTT | CASSPDRDDTGELFF
TRBJ2-2 | - | - | TRBV6-1 | TGTGCCAGCAGGCTTGTGGGGGGAGGAGCCGGGGAGCTGTTTTTT | CASRLVGGGAGELFF
TRBJ1-5 | TRBD1 | - | TRBV5-5 | TGTGCCAGCACCCTCGACAGGGAGTTACAGCCCCAGCATTTT | CASTLDRELQPQHF
TRBJ2-7 | - | - | TRBV7-2 | TGTGCCAGCAGCTTAGGGGAGTCGATGGACTACGAGCAGTACTTC | CASSLGESMDYEQYF
TRBJ1-5 | TRBD1 | - | TRBV19 | TGTGCCAGTAGCGGACAGGGAGGCAATAGCAATCAGCCCCAGCATTTT | CASSGQGGNSNQPQHF
TRBJ2-2 | - | few | TRBV5-1 | TGCGCCAGCAGCACGGCCAGACGGGACGGGGAGCTGTTTTTT | CASSTARRDGELFF
TRBJ2-4 | TRBD2 | - | TRBV7-3 | TGTGCCAGCAGCCGGTCAGCGGGAGTGGGTAACATTCAGTACTTC | CASSRSAGVGNIQYF
TRBJ2-2 | TRBD2 | - | TRBV5-4 | TGTGCCAGCAGCTTGGGATTCGGGAGGGCAACCGGGGAGCTGTTTTTT | CASSLGFGRATGELFF
TRBJ2-7 | - | - | TRBV6-6 | TGTGCCAGCAGTTACGATGAGAGCTCCTACGAGCAGTACTTC | CASSYDESSYEQYF
TRBJ2-7 | - | - | TRBV28 | TGTGCCAGCAGTTTCCACGGCGGCTCCTACGAGCAGTACTTC | CASSFHGGSYEQYF
TRBJ2-1 | - | few | TRBV28 | TGTGCCAGCACCTTGTCTAGTGGGTTGGCTGAGCAGTTCTTC | CASTLSSGLAEQFF
TRBJ2-6 | - | - | TRBV7-7 | TGTGCTAGCAGCCCCCTGGCCTCTGGGGCCAACGTCCTGACTTTC | CASSPLASGANVLTF
TRBJ1-5 | - | - | TRBV19 | TGTGCCAGTAGTATCCACAGGGAGAATCAGCCCCAGCATTTT | CASSIHRENQPQHF
TRBJ1-5 | - | - | TRBV10-3 | TGTGCCATCAGTGAGTCGAGTGTGGGTGGTGGGCGTAGCAATCAGCCCCAGCATTTT | CAISESSVGGGRSNQPQHF
TRBJ2-3 | TRBD1 | - | TRBV28 | TGTGCCAGCAGTTTGGGGACAGGTCTTTCCCTTCACACAGATACGCAGTATTTT | CASSLGTGLSLHTDTQYF
TRBJ1-1 | TRBD1 | - | TRBV25-1 | TGTGCCAGCAGTGATCAGGGGGCTGCCACTGAAGCTTTCTTT | CASSDQGAATEAFF
TRBJ2-2 | - | - | TRBV4-3 | TGCGCCAGCAGCCAAGGGTTGGGGGGCGGGGAGCTGTTTTTT | CASSQGLGGGELFF
TRBJ2-5 | TRBD2 | - | TRBV30 | TGTGCCTGGAGCGGTAGCGGGGAAGAGACCCAGTACTTC | CAWSGSGEETQYF
TRBJ1-5 | - | - | TRBV4-1 | TGCGCCAGCAGCCTCAACAGGGCTAGCAATCAGCCCCAGCATTTT | CASSLNRASNQPQHF
TRBJ2-7 | TRBD2 | - | TRBV7-6 | TGTGCCAGCAGCTTGGGACTAGCGTCCTACGAGCAGTACTTC | CASSLGLASYEQYF
TRBJ1-3 | - | once | TRBV5-1 | TGCGCCAGCAGCTTGGCAGGAAGGGGGTCTGGAAACACCATATATTTT | CASSLAGRGSGNTIYF
TRBJ2-7 | - | once | TRBV21-1 | TGTGCCAGCCCCCCGGCAGGGACCTACGAGCAGTACTTC | CASPPAGTYEQYF
TRBJ1-2 | TRBD1 | - | TRBV5-4 | TGTGCCAGCAGCTTGGGACAGGGGGCTAGACGTGGCTACACCTTC | CASSLGQGARRGYTF
TRBJ1-3 | - | - | TRBV6-4 | TGTGCCAGCAGAGAACAGGCCTCTGGAAACACCATATATTTT | CASREQASGNTIYF
TRBJ2-7 | - | - | TRBV21-1 | TGTGCCAGCAGCATGAGACAGGTCGGAGACGAGCAGTACTTC | CASSMRQVGDEQYF
TRBJ2-3 | TRBD2 | - | TRBV4-3 | TGCGCCAGCAGCCAGGATTTAGCGGGAGGAACAGATACGCAGTATTTT | CASSQDLAGGTDTQYF
TRBJ2-2 | TRBD2 | few | TRBV6-6 | TGTGCCAGCAGTTACACTAGCGGGGGGGCCGGGGAGCTGTTTTTT | CASSYTSGGAGELFF